These 20 T cell receptor beta chains came from one sample sequenced in a study of blood T cells in healthy people across ages. Primed by a sample-barcoded 5' primer and a J-beta primer mix, a second PCR proceeded for about 6 to 11 cycles. TCRdb re-called the 5' RACE reads through MiXCR, storing one row per CDR3 protein. The table shows 1,100,000 or so distinct CDR3 sequences, with under 55% occurring only once. Material for sequencing was blood. Source of these receptors: a woman aged 55 to 70 in good health.

V and J are TRBV6-5 and TRBJ2-1; a weak D match, TRBD1 (5 bases). V lost 6 bases, J lost 8 bases, and 17 bases lay in between. The CDR3 loop spans 14 amino acids. Germline CDR1 reads MNHEY; CDR2 reads SVGAGI. The CDR3 nucleotides are TGTGCCAGCAGGCAACCCGGTTGGGGCGATGAGCAGTTCTTC. Translating gives CASRQPGWGDEQFF.

This chain links TRBV6-5 with TRBJ1-1, with a tentative D call TRBD1 (6 bases). Trimming shortened V by 2 bases and J by 0 bases, and 7 bases separated the two germline ends. Germline loops: CDR1 MNHEY, CDR2 SVGAGI. The length of the CDR3 is 14 residues. CDR3 region: CASSYGTLNTEAFF. The CDR3, as DNA: TGTGCCAGCAGTTACGGGACACTGAACACTGAAGCTTTCTTT.

The rearrangement uses TRBV7-2 and TRBJ2-6; perhaps D is TRBD1 or TRBD2 (5 bases each). V was shortened by 5 bases and J by 15 bases, with 14 bases between the two germline ends. Germline lookup yields CDR1 SGHTA and CDR2 FQGNSA. The CDR3 loop spans 12 amino acids. The CDR3 loop reads CASSHVAGTLTF. Here the CDR3 DNA reads TGTGCCAGCAGCCACGTCGCAGGGACCCTGACTTTC.

J is TRBJ1-4 and V is TRBV29-1; D remains unclear. The CDR3 runs to 12 residues. From germline, CDR1 is SQVTM and CDR2 ANQGSEA. V was shortened by 5 bases and J by 7 bases, with 11 bases between the two germline ends. This chain's CDR3 is CSVQLRGEKLFF. DNA for the CDR3: TGCAGCGTTCAGCTGCGTGGTGAAAAACTGTTTTTT.

The chain recombines TRBV6-5 with TRBJ2-5, with TRBD1 matching 8 bases. The DNA end is more similar to TRBJ2-7, so the J call may be wrong. The CDR3 extends over 15 amino acids. Germline loops: CDR1 MNHEY, CDR2 SVGAGI. The CDR3 loop is CASSYSRDRLYEQYF. The CDR3 nucleotides are TGTGCCAGCAGTTACTCGCGGGACAGGCTCTACGAGCAGTACTTC.

This clonotype was observed at least ten times. The chain links TRBV20-1 to TRBJ1-2; tentative D call: TRBD1 (6 bases). Trimming shortened V by 0 bases and J by 4 bases, and 18 bases separated the two germline ends. This CDR3 is built from 16 residues. Germline V gene data show CDR1 as DFQATT and CDR2 as SNEGSKA (reference sequence). The CDR3 region has the DNA TGCAGTGCTAGAGATAAGCGGGGGGGCGTTATCTATGGCTACACCTTC. Translated: CSARDKRGGVIYGYTF.

The chain links TRBV27 to TRBJ2-4; D gene uncertain. TRBJ2-7 matches the DNA end more closely, so the J call is doubtful. The germline gives CDR1 MNHEY, CDR2 SMNVEV (reference sequence). The CDR3 covers 15 residues. The CDR3 here is CASLFLDSSSYEQYF. The CDR3 bases are TGTGCCAGCCTATTTCTAGACTCGTCCTCCTACGAGCAGTACTTC.

The gene calls are TRBV6-2 or TRBV6-3 and TRBJ2-1; TRBD2 matches 9 bases. Per the germline V gene, CDR1 is MNHEY and CDR2 is SVGEGT. The CDR3 sequence is 15 residues long. The junction had 10 bases not matched to a gene; V was cut back by 4 bases and J by 9 bases. CDR3 residues: CASSFLAGNRIEQFF. CDR3 nucleotide sequence: TGTGCCAGCAGTTTCCTAGCGGGAAATCGAATTGAGCAGTTCTTC.

With respect to this clonotype: The junction differs from germline at one of its ends, possibly a read error. The genes are TRBV12-3 or TRBV12-4 and TRBJ2-3; weak D call: TRBD2 (6 bases). This CDR3 contains 15 residues. In nucleotides, the CDR3 is TGTGCCTGCAGCCCCTACGCGGGGAGTACAGATACGCAGTATTTT. Its protein is CACSPYAGSTDTQYF.

Worth noting for this clonotype: A much larger clone sits a single nucleotide away, making a read error possible. This chain uses TRBV5-1 with TRBJ1-2; D unclear. The CDR3 is 13 amino acids. Germline CDR1 reads SGHRS; CDR2 reads YFSETQ. CDR3 nucleotide sequence: TGCGCCAGCAGCTTGATGGGAGACTATGACTACACCTTC. Amino acid sequence: CASSLMGDYDYTF.

This clonotype was seen more than once but under ten times. V and J are TRBV27 and TRBJ2-1; TRBD2 is a possible D gene (6 bases). The length of the CDR3 is 15 residues. The germline V gene has CDR1 MNHEY and CDR2 SMNVEV (reference sequence). V lost 1 base and J lost 5, with 12 bases in between. CDR3 DNA: TGTGCCAGCAGTTTATGGGTAGCGGAGAACAATGAGCAGTTCTTC. This codes for CASSLWVAENNEQFF.

The DNA for the CDR3 is TGTGCCAGCAGTTTGGGACTAGCGGGAGCGAGCTCCTACAATGAGCAGTACTTC. Translated: CASSLGLAGASSYNEQYF. This chain connects TRBV12-3 or TRBV12-4 to TRBJ2-1; 14 nucleotides line up with TRBD2. The J call is uncertain, as TRBJ2-7 better fits the DNA end. The CDR3 has 18 amino acids.

As for this clonotype: A much larger clonotype is one base distant, so this may be a read error. The chain joins TRBV3-1 to TRBJ2-1; the D gene is possibly TRBD2 (5 bases). From germline, CDR1 is LGHDT and CDR2 YNNKEL (reference sequence). The ends were cut back, 0 bases at V and 8 bases at J, with 14 bases in the middle. The CDR3 sequence is 15 residues long. The CDR3 DNA reads TGTGCCAGCAGCCAAGATAGCCTGACTAACGATGAGCAGTTCTTC. Amino acids: CASSQDSLTNDEQFF.

At least ten counts were recorded for this clonotype. The V call is TRBV3-1, the J call TRBJ1-5; D gene unclear. Germline values: CDR1 LGHDT, CDR2 YNNKEL (reference sequence). This CDR3 is 12 amino acids long. V was shortened by 5 bases and J by 4 bases, with 6 bases between the two germline ends. DNA for the CDR3: TGTGCCAGCAGCTATAGTAATCAGCCCCAGCATTTT. Translation gives CASSYSNQPQHF.

The chain is built from TRBV5-1 and TRBJ2-3; a possible D gene is TRBD2 (6 bases). CDR1 is SGHRS and CDR2 is YFSETQ in the germline V gene. The CDR3 loop spans 15 amino acids. The V end lost 4 bases, the J end lost 2 bases, and 14 bases lay between the germline ends. The CDR3, as DNA: TGCGCCAGCAGCGAGACTAGTGGAGTCACAGATACGCAGTATTTT. Translated: CASSETSGVTDTQYF. The whole variable domain, remainder taken from reference TRBV5-1 and TRBJ2-3, is KAGVTQTPRYLIKTRGQQVTLSCSPISGHRSVSWYQQTPGQGLQFLFEYFSETQRNKGNFPGRFSGRQFSNSRSEMNVSTLELGDSALYLCASSETSGVTDTQYFGPGTRLTVL.

V and J are TRBV7-9 and TRBJ2-7; 8 nucleotides match TRBD2. The DNA end is a closer match to TRBJ2-5, so the J assignment may be wrong. The germline gives CDR1 SEHNR, CDR2 FQNEAQ (reference sequence). CDR3 size: 16 residues. CDR3 amino acids: CASSQGIIAGIETQYF. CDR3 DNA sequence: TGTGCCAGCAGCCAAGGCATCATAGCGGGAATTGAGACCCAGTACTTC.

Regarding this clonotype: A much larger clone differs from this one at a single base, so this may be a read error. This chain joins TRBV29-1 and TRBJ2-7; 8 bases align to TRBD1. Looked up from germline, CDR1 is SQVTM and CDR2 is ANQGSEA. The CDR3 length is 13 residues. V lost 7 bases and J lost 5; bases outside the gene matches: 10. CDR3 bases: TGCAGCGGCGACAGGGGAGGTGGGAACGAGCAGTACTTC. Its protein is CSGDRGGGNEQYF.

The chain couples TRBV28 to TRBJ2-1; TRBD1 matches at 7 bases. J gave up 6 bases and V 6 bases, and 5 bases lay outside the gene matches. Germline V gives CDR1 MDHEN, CDR2 SYDVKM. This CDR3 has 13 residues. Written as DNA, the CDR3 is TGTGCCAGCAGGACAGGGCCAGTCAATGAGCAGTTCTTC. As protein: CASRTGPVNEQFF.

V and J are TRBV7-9 and TRBJ2-5; no firm D call. The J call is in doubt because the DNA end fits TRBJ2-7 better. The CDR3 extends over 14 amino acids. Germline CDR1 is SEHNR and CDR2 is FQNEAQ (reference sequence). CDR3 amino acids: CASSLEGYNTEQYF. CDR3 in DNA: TGTGCCAGCAGCTTAGAGGGATACAACACCGAGCAGTACTTC.

This clonotype has a handful of counts. The chain links TRBV29-1 to TRBJ1-1, with TRBD1 matching 7 bases. CDR1 is SQVTM and CDR2 is ANQGSEA in the germline V gene. V lost 7 bases, J lost 1 base, and 3 bases stayed unmatched. This CDR3 has 12 residues. CDR3 sequence (DNA): TGCAGCGGAAGACAGGGGAACACTGAAGCTTTCTTT. Translation gives CSGRQGNTEAFF.